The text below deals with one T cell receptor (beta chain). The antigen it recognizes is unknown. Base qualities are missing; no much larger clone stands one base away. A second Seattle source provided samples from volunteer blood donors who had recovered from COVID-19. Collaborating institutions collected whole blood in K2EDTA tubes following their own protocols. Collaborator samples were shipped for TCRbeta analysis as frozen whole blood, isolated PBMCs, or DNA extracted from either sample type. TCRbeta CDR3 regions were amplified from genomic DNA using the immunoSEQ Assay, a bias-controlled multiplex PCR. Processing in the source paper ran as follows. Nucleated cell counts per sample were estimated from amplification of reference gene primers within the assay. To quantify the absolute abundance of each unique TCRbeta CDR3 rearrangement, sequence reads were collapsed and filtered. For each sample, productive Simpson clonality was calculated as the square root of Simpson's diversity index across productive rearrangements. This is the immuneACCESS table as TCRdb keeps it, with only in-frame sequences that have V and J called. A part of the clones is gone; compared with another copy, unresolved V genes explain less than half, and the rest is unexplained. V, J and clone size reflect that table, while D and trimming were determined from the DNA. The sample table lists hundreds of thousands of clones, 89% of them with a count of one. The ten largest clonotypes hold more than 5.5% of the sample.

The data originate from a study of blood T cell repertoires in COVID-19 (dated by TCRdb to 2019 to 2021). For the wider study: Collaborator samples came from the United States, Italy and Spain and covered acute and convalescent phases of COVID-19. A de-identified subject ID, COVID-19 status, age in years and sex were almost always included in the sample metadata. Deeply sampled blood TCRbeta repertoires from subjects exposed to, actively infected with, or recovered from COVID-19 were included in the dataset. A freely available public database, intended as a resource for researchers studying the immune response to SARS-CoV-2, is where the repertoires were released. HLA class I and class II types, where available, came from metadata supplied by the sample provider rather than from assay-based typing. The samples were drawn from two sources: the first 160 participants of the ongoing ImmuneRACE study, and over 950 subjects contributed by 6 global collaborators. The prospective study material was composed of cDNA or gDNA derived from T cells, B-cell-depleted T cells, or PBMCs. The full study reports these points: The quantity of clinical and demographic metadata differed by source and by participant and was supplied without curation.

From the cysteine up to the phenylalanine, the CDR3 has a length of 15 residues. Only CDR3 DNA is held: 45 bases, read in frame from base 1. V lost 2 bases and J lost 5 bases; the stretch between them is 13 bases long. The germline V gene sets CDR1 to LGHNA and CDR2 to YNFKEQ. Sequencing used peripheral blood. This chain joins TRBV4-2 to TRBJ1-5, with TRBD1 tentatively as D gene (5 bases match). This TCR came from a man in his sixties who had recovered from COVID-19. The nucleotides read TGTGCCAGCAGCCAATCTAACAGGAGGGATCAGCCCCAGCATTTT. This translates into CASSQSNRRDQPQHF.